Sequencing of this T cell receptor (beta chain) was carried out in a study of cytomegalovirus exposure and HLA in healthy donors. Findings of the study overall: The TCR clusters that emerged in the first cohort tended, a later analysis found, to co-occur in the 120 validation repertoires.

Trimming at V came to 4 bases and at J to 2 bases, leaving 1 base not matched to a gene. Germline lookup yields CDR1 SGHRS and CDR2 YFSETQ. This CDR3 has 13 amino acids. Remarks on this clone: Its target is not known.

Profiled with immunoSEQ multiplex PCR; TCRdb holds only in-frame clones, not every one. Found here are 140,000 to 150,000 clones, about 94% of them singletons; the top ten hold 1.8%. The chain links TRBV5-1 to TRBJ2-5; TRBD1 agrees at 8 bases. The sequence was collected from a man between 18 and 29 years old in good health and CMV-seropositive. Sequencing input: PBMCs. CDR3 in DNA: TGCGCCAGCAGCAGGGACAGGCAAGAGACCCAGTACTTC. Protein: CASSRDRQETQYF.